These T cell receptor beta chains were read from a single sample in a study of blood T cell repertoires in COVID-19. The table came from immunoSEQ multiplex PCR; TCRdb's copy has only in-frame clones and leaves some out. The data hold about 380,000 clones, with more than 80% observed a single time. Sequencing input: peripheral blood. The receptors stem from a man aged 40-49 years with acute or convalescent COVID-19. Each CDR3 is given with its conserved first and last residue. D genes are given only for firm matches. Not every row has a clone size; where given, it reads once, few, many or a size class.

clone_size	v_call	j_call	d_call	cdr3_aa	cdr3_nt
.	TRBV3-1/TRBV3-2	TRBJ1-2	.	CASSQDIRDYGYTF	TGTGCCAGCAGCCAAGATATTAGAGACTATGGCTACACCTTC
.	TRBV21-1	TRBJ1-6	.	CASSPHRAREQNSPLHF	TGTGCCAGCAGCCCTCACCGGGCCCGGGAGCAAAATTCACCCCTCCACTTT
.	TRBV10-3	TRBJ1-2	.	CAISETGLRGYTF	TGTGCCATCAGTGAGACGGGACTCCGCGGCTACACCTTC
few	TRBV19	TRBJ1-4	.	CATKLATNEKLFF	TGTGCCACCAAATTAGCAACTAATGAAAAACTGTTTTTT
.	TRBV2	TRBJ2-1	.	CASSELGDTFVDEQFF	TGTGCCAGCAGTGAACTGGGGGACACTTTCGTGGATGAGCAGTTCTTC
once	TRBV4-1	TRBJ2-3	TRBD1	CASSPTVGTGTDTQYF	TGCGCCAGCAGCCCAACGGTCGGGACAGGGACAGATACGCAGTATTTT
.	TRBV18	TRBJ2-1	TRBD2	CASSPPGLGYNEQFF	TGTGCCAGCTCACCGCCGGGACTAGGGTACAATGAGCAGTTCTTC
.	TRBV18	TRBJ2-7	TRBD1	CASSPDPAGTGVGEQYF	TGTGCCAGCTCACCCGATCCGGCCGGGACAGGGGTGGGTGAGCAGTACTTC
.	TRBV5-1	TRBJ1-6	.	CASSNRSSYNSPLHF	TGCGCCAGCAGCAACCGGAGCTCCTATAATTCACCCCTCCACTTT
.	TRBV5-1	TRBJ2-5	.	CASSLEREGTQYF	TGCGCCAGCAGCTTGGAGAGGGAAGGGACCCAGTACTTC
.	TRBV7-9	TRBJ2-4	TRBD1	CASSSGQGAVGAKNIQYF	TGTGCCAGCAGCTCCGGACAGGGGGCGGTTGGGGCCAAAAACATTCAGTACTTC
.	TRBV9	TRBJ1-5	.	CASSVGRGGNQPQHF	TGTGCCAGCAGCGTAGGCAGGGGAGGCAATCAGCCCCAGCATTTT
.	TRBV5-4	TRBJ1-6	TRBD1	CASSVDRDPANSPLHF	TGTGCCAGCAGCGTTGACAGGGATCCGGCTAATTCACCCCTCCACTTT
.	TRBV7-2	TRBJ1-3	.	CASSGGGRGNTIYF	TGTGCCAGCAGCGGCGGGGGGCGAGGAAACACCATATATTTT
.	TRBV27	TRBJ2-3	.	CASSQQGLGLDTQYF	TGTGCCAGCAGCCAACAGGGATTAGGCTTAGATACGCAGTATTTT
.	TRBV4-1	TRBJ1-2	.	CASSQVLAGLLYGYTF	TGCGCCAGCAGCCAAGTCCTCGCGGGGCTCCTCTATGGCTACACCTTC
.	TRBV28	TRBJ1-4	TRBD1	CASSLYMTGREKLFF	TGTGCCAGCAGTTTGTACATGACAGGGCGGGAAAAACTGTTTTTT
.	TRBV5-1	TRBJ2-6	TRBD1	CASSPTGVVAGANVLTF	TGCGCCAGCAGCCCAACAGGGGTGGTAGCTGGGGCCAACGTCCTGACTTTC
.	TRBV20-1	TRBJ1-2	TRBD1	CSARTGEGYTF	TGCAGTGCTCGTACAGGGGAAGGCTACACCTTC
once	TRBV2	TRBJ2-4	.	CASSGNRLAKNIQYF	TGTGCCAGCAGCGGGAACCGGCTAGCCAAAAACATTCAGTACTTC
.	TRBV19	TRBJ1-2	.	CASGRVGSYGYTF	TGTGCCAGTGGGCGGGTGGGCTCCTATGGCTACACCTTC
.	TRBV6-2/TRBV6-3	TRBJ2-1	TRBD2	CASSYRLAGGTEQFF	TGTGCCAGCAGTTACCGGCTAGCGGGAGGGACTGAGCAGTTCTTC
.	TRBV14	TRBJ1-3	TRBD1	CASSFQGVFSGNTIYF	TGTGCCAGCAGCTTCCAGGGGGTCTTCTCTGGAAACACCATATATTTT
.	TRBV6-5	TRBJ1-3	.	CASRHGGSGNTIYF	TGTGCCAGCAGACACGGGGGCTCTGGAAACACCATATATTTT
.	TRBV3-1/TRBV3-2	TRBJ2-3	TRBD2	CASSQLAGGRLTDTQYF	TGTGCCAGCAGCCAACTAGCGGGAGGGCGTCTCACAGATACGCAGTATTTT
once	TRBV11-2	TRBJ2-3	TRBD2	CASSLLSSGSTDTQYF	TGTGCCAGCAGCTTACTATCTAGCGGGTCCACAGATACGCAGTATTTT
.	TRBV20-1	TRBJ2-1	.	CSASSTEASSYNEQFF	TGCAGTGCTAGTTCCACTGAGGCTTCCTCCTACAATGAGCAGTTCTTC
.	TRBV18	TRBJ2-7	.	CASSPRNDRTYEQYF	TGTGCCAGCTCACCCCGAAACGATAGAACCTACGAGCAGTACTTC
once	TRBV5-7	TRBJ2-5	TRBD2	CASSLVPLAGGPGVETQYF	TGTGCCAGCAGCTTGGTTCCGCTAGCGGGGGGCCCGGGGGTGGAGACCCAGTACTTC
.	TRBV2	TRBJ2-1	.	CASSELLYSQFF	TGTGCCAGCAGTGAGTTGCTCTACTCGCAGTTCTTC
.	TRBV3-1/TRBV3-2	TRBJ1-2	.	CASSRDYGYTF	TGTGCCAGCAGCCGAGACTATGGCTACACCTTC
.	TRBV5-1	TRBJ2-7	TRBD1	CASSSGQFYEQYF	TGCGCCAGCAGCTCGGGACAGTTTTACGAGCAGTACTTC
few	TRBV10-3	TRBJ2-2	.	CAISKRAEDTGELFF	TGTGCCATCAGCAAAAGGGCGGAGGACACCGGGGAGCTGTTTTTT
.	TRBV3-1/TRBV3-2	TRBJ2-1	TRBD2	CASSPLAGEVSEQFF	TGTGCCAGCAGCCCACTAGCGGGAGAGGTTTCGGAGCAGTTCTTC
.	TRBV5-5	TRBJ2-2	.	CASSRPGYTGELFF	TGTGCCAGCAGCAGGCCAGGGTACACCGGGGAGCTGTTTTTT
.	TRBV19	TRBJ1-1	.	CASTNTRGTEAFF	TGTGCCAGTACTAACACCAGGGGAACTGAAGCTTTCTTT
few	TRBV19	TRBJ1-3	.	CASTRAASGNTIYF	TGTGCCAGTACGCGGGCAGCCTCTGGAAACACCATATATTTT
.	TRBV6-2/TRBV6-3	TRBJ2-1	TRBD2	CASSYLAASYNEQFF	TGTGCCAGCAGTTACCTAGCGGCGTCCTACAATGAGCAGTTCTTC
.	TRBV11-1	TRBJ1-6	.	CASSNNREYNSPLHF	TGTGCCAGCAGCAACAACAGGGAATATAATTCACCCCTCCACTTT
.	TRBV7-2	TRBJ2-2	TRBD1	CASSVQGAGTGELFF	TGTGCCAGCAGCGTACAGGGGGCGGGCACCGGGGAGCTGTTTTTT
.	TRBV5-1	TRBJ2-1	TRBD2	CASSSGTSPSYNEQFF	TGCGCCAGCAGCAGCGGGACTAGCCCTTCCTACAATGAGCAGTTCTTC